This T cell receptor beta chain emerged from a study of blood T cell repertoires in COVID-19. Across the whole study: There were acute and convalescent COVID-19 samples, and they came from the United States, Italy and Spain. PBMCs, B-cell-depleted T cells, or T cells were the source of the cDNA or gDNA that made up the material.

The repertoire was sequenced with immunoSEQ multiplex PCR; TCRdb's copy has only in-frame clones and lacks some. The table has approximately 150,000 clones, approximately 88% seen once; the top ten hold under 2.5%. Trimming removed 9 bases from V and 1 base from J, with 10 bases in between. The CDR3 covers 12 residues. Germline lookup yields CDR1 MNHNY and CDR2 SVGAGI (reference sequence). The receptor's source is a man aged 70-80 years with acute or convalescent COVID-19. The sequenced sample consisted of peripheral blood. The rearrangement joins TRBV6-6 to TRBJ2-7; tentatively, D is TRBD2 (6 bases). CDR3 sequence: CASGTSSYEQYF. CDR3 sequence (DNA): TGTGCCAGTGGGACTTCGTCCTACGAGCAGTACTTC.